The T cell receptor beta chain described here comes from a study of blood T cells in healthy people across ages. Findings and limits, study-wide: Per million T cells, TCR beta diversity dropped roughly linearly as age increased.

It was with a sample-barcoded 5' primer and a J-beta primer mix that a second PCR of roughly 7 to 12 cycles was run. TCRdb ran MiXCR on the 5' RACE reads and lists one entry per CDR3 protein. This table has 1.5 million or so distinct CDR3 sequences, approximately 43% appearing once. Worth noting for this clonotype: Antigen specificity is unknown.

Trimming left V 10 bases short and J 5 bases short, with 21 bases between. The CDR3 is 15 residues long. V gene TRBV12-3 or TRBV12-4 combines with J gene TRBJ2-1; D not resolved. The clonotype was recovered from a woman aged 18-35 years in good health. The sequencing input was blood. CDR3: CATTVGLVINNEQFF. The CDR3 DNA reads TGTGCCACCACCGTTGGTCTAGTAATCAACAATGAGCAGTTCTTC.